The 32 T cell receptor beta chains in this list originate from one sample, sequenced in a study of control samples from healthy donors and cancer patients. The data were produced by immunoSEQ multiplex PCR, yet TCRdb's version contains in-frame clones alone and is incomplete. Of around 100,000 clones in the sample, around 88% are singletons; the top ten hold 11% to 15%. The specimen was blood. The source is a man aged 25 to 40 in good health.

J is TRBJ2-7 and V is TRBV27; D not certain. The CDR3 consists of 13 residues. Germline lookup yields CDR1 MNHEY and CDR2 SMNVEV (reference sequence). The V gene lost 6 bases and the J gene lost 0 bases, with 9 bases spanning the gap. The CDR3: CASRDRLSYEQYF. The CDR3 bases are TGTGCCAGCAGGGACCGTCTCTCCTACGAGCAGTACTTC.

This sequence joins TRBV28 and TRBJ2-3, with TRBD2 matching 7 bases. CDR3 length: 14 residues. Losses at the gene ends were 10 bases for V and 2 bases for J; bases not matched to a gene: 9. Germline CDR1 is MDHEN and CDR2 is SYDVKM. The CDR3 sequence: CATLGGRATDTQYF. The CDR3 coding sequence is TGTGCCACACTTGGGGGGAGGGCCACAGATACGCAGTATTTT. The variable domain in full, completed from reference TRBV28 and TRBJ2-3, reads DVKVTQSSRYLVKRTGEKVFLECVQDMDHENMFWYRQDPGLGLRLIYFSYDVKMKEKGDIPEGYSVSREKKERFSLILESASTNQTSMYLCATLGGRATDTQYFGPGTRLTVL.

The V gene is TRBV3-1 (or the pseudogene TRBV3-2), the J gene TRBJ1-1; D unresolved. The germline gives CDR1 LGHDT, CDR2 YNNKEL (reference sequence). The CDR3 spans 15 residues. V gave up 0 bases and J gave up 2 bases, with 10 bases separating them. The CDR3 sequence: CASSQDQAFNTEAFF. In DNA, the CDR3 is TGTGCCAGCAGCCAAGATCAAGCATTTAACACTGAAGCTTTCTTT.

The chain joins TRBV2 to TRBJ1-1, with D perhaps matching TRBD1 (5 bases). CDR1 and CDR2 from the germline V gene are SNHLY and FYNNEI. With 0 bases removed from V and 8 bases from J, the gap between germline ends came to 10 bases. This CDR3 has 13 residues. The CDR3: CASSEAPRGEAFF. CDR3 nucleotide sequence: TGTGCCAGCAGTGAAGCCCCCCGGGGCGAAGCTTTCTTT.

This clone was seen only a few times. The J gene is TRBJ2-4, the V gene TRBV5-1; 8 nucleotides agree with TRBD1. This CDR3 has 16 residues. The germline gives CDR1 SGHRS, CDR2 YFSETQ. Losses at the gene ends were 0 bases for V and 6 bases for J; bases not matched to a gene: 8. The CDR3 DNA reads TGCGCCAGCAGCTTGGCGTCCCAGGGGGCTGGAAACATTCAGTACTTC. Translating it yields CASSLASQGAGNIQYF.

This chain connects TRBV5-1 to TRBJ2-1; possibly TRBD1 for D (7 bases). CDR1 and CDR2 from the germline V gene are SGHRS and YFSETQ. V was shortened by 5 bases and J by 4 bases, with 19 bases between the two germline ends. This CDR3 comprises 16 residues. CDR3 sequence reads: CASRGQPGLEYNEQFF. The DNA for the CDR3 is TGCGCCAGCAGGGGACAGCCGGGACTGGAGTACAATGAGCAGTTCTTC.

The chain joins TRBV4-1 to TRBJ2-7, with D unresolved. CDR3 length: 14 residues. V dropped 0 bases and J dropped 5 bases, with 11 bases sitting between them. The germline V gene has CDR1 MGHRA and CDR2 YSYEKL. The CDR3 spells CASSQDRVAHEQYF. CDR3 sequence (DNA): TGCGCCAGCAGCCAAGATCGAGTGGCCCACGAGCAGTACTTC.

The chain joins TRBV14 to TRBJ2-5; 8 nucleotides match TRBD2. CDR3 length equals 16 residues. The germline V gene encodes CDR1 SGHDN and CDR2 FVKESK. The ends lost 0 bases at V and 4 bases at J; junction bases unmatched: 7. CDR3 nucleotides: TGTGCCAGCAGCCAAGATTCCGGGGGGGGTAGAGAGACCCAGTACTTC. This encodes CASSQDSGGGRETQYF.

The genes are TRBV18 and TRBJ2-5; D is perhaps TRBD2 (5 bases). Germline lookup yields CDR1 KGHSH and CDR2 LQKENI. Deletions cut 3 bases from V and 2 bases from J, with 13 bases between. The CDR3 totals 15 residues. The CDR3 protein is CASSPLEGEQETQYF. CDR3 nucleotide sequence: TGTGCCAGCTCACCTCTTGAGGGCGAACAAGAGACCCAGTACTTC.

This chain connects TRBV9 to TRBJ2-1; TRBD2 aligns across 7 bases. This CDR3 is 15 amino acids long. CDR1 is SGDLS and CDR2 is YYNGEE in the germline V gene. J lost 7 bases, V lost 4 bases, and 11 bases had no gene match. CDR3 sequence reads: CASSPRRENWNEQFF. Written as DNA, the CDR3 is TGTGCCAGCAGCCCACGGCGGGAGAATTGGAATGAGCAGTTCTTC.

The genes are TRBV7-3 and TRBJ2-3; possibly TRBD1 for D (6 bases). This CDR3 spans 14 amino acids. Germline values: CDR1 SGHTA, CDR2 FQGTGA. With 5 bases removed from V and 2 bases from J, the gap between germline ends came to 11 bases. The CDR3 DNA is TGTGCCAGCAGCCCCCGGACAGTCACAGATACGCAGTATTTT. Its protein is CASSPRTVTDTQYF. Supplemented by reference TRBV7-3 and TRBJ2-3, the full variable domain reads GAGVSQTPSNKVTEKGKYVELRCDPISGHTALYWYRQSLGQGPEFLIYFQGTGAADDSGLPNDRFFAVRPEGSVSTLKIQRTERGDSAVYLCASSPRTVTDTQYFGPGTRLTVL.

The CDR3 reads CASKRTGTAGGAFF. The CDR3 bases are TGTGCCAGTAAACGGACAGGGACCGCCGGGGGAGCTTTCTTT. This sequence joins TRBV19 and TRBJ1-1; 8 nucleotides match TRBD1. The germline gives CDR1 LNHDA, CDR2 SQIVND (reference sequence). CDR3 length: 14 residues. V trimming: 7 bases; J trimming: 10 bases; junction bases outside the gene matches: 14.

The gene calls are TRBV28 and TRBJ2-1, with 10 bases matching TRBD2. V lost 7 bases, J lost 9 bases, and 9 bases stayed unmatched. CDR1 MDHEN and CDR2 SYDVKM come from the germline V gene. This CDR3 region has 14 residues. In nucleotides, the CDR3 is TGTGCCAGCAACCGAGCGGGAGGGAGATCTGAGCAGTTCTTC. Amino acids: CASNRAGGRSEQFF.

V usage is TRBV9 and J usage is TRBJ2-7; TRBD2 agrees at 10 bases. This CDR3 is 15 amino acids long. CDR1 and CDR2 from the germline V gene are SGDLS and YYNGEE. V lost 3 bases to trimming and J lost 6 bases; unmatched junction nucleotides: 9. The CDR3: CASSASGRESGEQYF. CDR3 sequence (DNA): TGTGCCAGCAGCGCTAGCGGGAGAGAATCCGGCGAGCAGTACTTC.

V is TRBV29-1 and J is TRBJ1-1; D is unclear. Germline-derived CDR1 and CDR2 are SQVTM and ANQGSEA. This CDR3 comprises 13 residues. The ends were cut back, 2 bases at V and 5 bases at J, with 12 bases in the middle. The CDR3: CSVETTVFTEAFF. The CDR3 DNA reads TGCAGCGTTGAAACTACAGTCTTTACTGAAGCTTTCTTT.

The J gene is TRBJ2-1, the V gene TRBV7-9; 11 bases fit TRBD2. Per the germline V gene, CDR1 is SEHNR and CDR2 is FQNEAQ (reference sequence). V gave up 2 bases and J gave up 6 bases; unmatched junction bases: 3. The CDR3 extends over 15 amino acids. CDR3: CASSLLGTSGNEQFF. The DNA of the CDR3 is TGTGCCAGCAGCTTACTGGGGACTAGCGGCAATGAGCAGTTCTTC.

This chain connects TRBV3-1 (or the pseudogene TRBV3-2) to TRBJ1-2; D ambiguous. Trimming removed 1 base from V and 11 bases from J, with 20 bases in between. CDR1 and CDR2 (germline): LGHDT, YNNKEL (reference sequence). The CDR3 is made up of 15 amino acids. The CDR3 nucleotides read TGTGCCAGCAGCCAAGGGGCGGTCGGGTCGCAGAGTTACACCTTC. Translation gives CASSQGAVGSQSYTF.

The rearrangement joins TRBV2 to TRBJ2-1; the D call may be TRBD1 or TRBD2 (5 bases each). The CDR3 runs 14 residues. Trimming left V 4 bases short and J 3 bases short, with 10 bases between. Germline V CDR1 and CDR2: SNHLY, FYNNEI. The CDR3 loop is CASSGRGLYNEQFF. In nucleotides, the CDR3 is TGTGCCAGCAGTGGACGGGGCCTCTACAATGAGCAGTTCTTC.

The genes are TRBV5-6 and TRBJ2-4, with D maybe TRBD1 (6 bases). The germline gives CDR1 SGHDT, CDR2 YYEEEE. V lost 4 bases to trimming and J lost 4 bases, with 12 bases between them. The CDR3 sequence is 14 residues long. CDR3 amino acids: CASSVGHSKNIQYF. CDR3 in DNA: TGTGCCAGCAGCGTGGGACACTCTAAAAACATTCAGTACTTC.

The chain employs TRBV19 and TRBJ2-5, with D uncertain. This CDR3 region has 14 residues. The germline V and J ends were trimmed by 6 bases and 1 base, with 12 bases remaining between them. In germline, CDR1 is LNHDA, CDR2 SQIVND (reference sequence). CDR3 region: CASSPRQLQETQYF. The CDR3, as DNA: TGTGCCAGTAGCCCCCGGCAGCTCCAAGAGACCCAGTACTTC.

This chain connects TRBV19 to TRBJ1-2; weak D call: TRBD1 (5 bases). CDR3 size: 16 residues. The germline gives CDR1 LNHDA, CDR2 SQIVND (reference sequence). Trimming cost V 1 base and J 10 bases, with 22 bases left between them. As DNA, the CDR3 is TGTGCCAGTAGTATAGGGGGCGTTGCAGCCGGCAGGGACTACACCTTC. Its translation is CASSIGGVAAGRDYTF.

The gene calls are TRBV5-6 and TRBJ2-7; D is undetermined. This CDR3 contains 14 residues. The V and J ends lost 2 bases and 0 bases respectively, with 9 bases between them. Per germline, CDR1 SGHDT and CDR2 YYEEEE. Here the CDR3 reads CASSFTTSSYEQYF. In DNA form, the CDR3 reads TGTGCCAGCAGCTTTACCACCAGCTCCTACGAGCAGTACTTC.

The chain employs TRBV5-1 and TRBJ1-1; no clear D gene. The CDR3 consists of 16 residues. V lost 4 bases, J lost 1 base, and 17 bases lay in between. Germline V gives CDR1 SGHRS, CDR2 YFSETQ. CDR3 coding DNA: TGCGCCAGCAGCCCTACCGGGAGACCAAGGAACACTGAAGCTTTCTTT. It specifies CASSPTGRPRNTEAFF.

This chain connects TRBV25-1 to TRBJ1-5; D uncertain. With 3 bases removed from V and 2 bases from J, the gap between germline ends came to 5 bases. CDR1 is MGHDK and CDR2 is SYGVNS in the germline V gene. The CDR3 extends over 13 amino acids. The CDR3 loop is CASSDNGNQPQHF. In DNA form, the CDR3 reads TGTGCCAGCAGTGATAACGGCAATCAGCCCCAGCATTTT.

The chain has TRBV6-1 and TRBJ2-2, with D unclear. The CDR3 extends over 14 amino acids. V was pared by 1 base and J by 0 bases, with 3 bases between. The germline CDR1 and CDR2 sequences are MNHNS and SASEGT. As DNA, the CDR3 is TGTGCCAGCAGTGAAGGCCCGAACACCGGGGAGCTGTTTTTT. Amino acid sequence: CASSEGPNTGELFF.

This clone appeared a single time. The chain combines TRBV19 with TRBJ2-2; 7 bases match TRBD2. The trim removed 3 bases at V and 3 bases at J, leaving 4 bases unmatched. In germline, CDR1 is LNHDA, CDR2 SQIVND (reference sequence). The length of the CDR3 is 15 residues. The CDR3 reads CASSIVGGYTGELFF. CDR3 nucleotides: TGTGCCAGTAGTATTGTGGGAGGGTACACCGGGGAGCTGTTTTTT.

The chain has TRBV10-3 and TRBJ1-1; 8 bases match TRBD1. CDR1 and CDR2 (germline): ENHRY, SYGVKD. CDR3 size: 13 residues. The V and J ends lost 10 bases and 6 bases, in that order; junction bases with no gene match: 10. CDR3 nucleotide sequence: TGTGCCAGCACTGGCCAGGGGGCTGCTGAAGCTTTCTTT. Amino acids: CASTGQGAAEAFF.

About this clone itself: Other DNA variants within this sample encode the same CDR3. The chain is built from TRBV7-6 and TRBJ1-2; 8 positions agree with TRBD1. The V gene's germline CDR1 is SGHVS and CDR2 FNYEAQ. The junction had 21 bases not matched to a gene; V was cut back by 5 bases and J by 7 bases. The CDR3 contains 18 residues. The CDR3 sequence: CASSPLGQAVPDRRGYTF. CDR3 bases: TGTGCCAGCAGCCCACTGGGACAGGCCGTACCCGATCGGCGTGGCTACACCTTC.

The CDR3 region is CASCRQGSGTDTQYF. CDR3 coding DNA: TGTGCCAGCTGCCGACAGGGGTCTGGCACAGATACGCAGTATTTT. V usage is TRBV2 and J usage is TRBJ2-3; TRBD1 aligns across 8 bases. Germline CDR1 is SNHLY and CDR2 is FYNNEI. After removal of 8 bases from V and 1 base from J, the junction contained 8 bases not matched to a gene. The CDR3 has 15 residues.

As DNA, the CDR3 is TGTGCCAGCACCCTGGGACAGTTTTATGGCTACACCTTC. Translation: CASTLGQFYGYTF. The rearrangement joins TRBV7-9 to TRBJ1-2, with TRBD1 matching 7 bases. The CDR3 loop spans 13 amino acids. Germline V gene lookup returns CDR1 SEHNR and CDR2 FQNEAQ (reference sequence). Losses at the gene ends were 7 bases for V and 5 bases for J; bases not matched to a gene: 7.

V is TRBV7-3 and J is TRBJ2-2; 8 nucleotides agree with TRBD2. Per germline, CDR1 SGHTA and CDR2 FQGTGA. V shed 2 bases and J 1 base; nucleotides not matched to a gene: 6. The CDR3 loop spans 17 amino acids. This CDR3 reads CASSLSTTSENTGELFF. CDR3 bases: TGTGCCAGCAGCTTATCCACGACTAGCGAGAACACCGGGGAGCTGTTTTTT.

This clone turned up a few times. The chain's CDR3 is CASSNQGGPYEQYF. CDR3 sequence (DNA): TGTGCCAGTAGTAACCAGGGAGGACCCTACGAGCAGTACTTC. The genes are TRBV19 and TRBJ2-7, with D tentatively TRBD2 (6 bases). Germline V gene sequence: CDR1 LNHDA, CDR2 SQIVND (reference sequence). The CDR3 consists of 14 residues. The V end lost 4 bases, the J end lost 2 bases, and 12 bases lay between the germline ends.